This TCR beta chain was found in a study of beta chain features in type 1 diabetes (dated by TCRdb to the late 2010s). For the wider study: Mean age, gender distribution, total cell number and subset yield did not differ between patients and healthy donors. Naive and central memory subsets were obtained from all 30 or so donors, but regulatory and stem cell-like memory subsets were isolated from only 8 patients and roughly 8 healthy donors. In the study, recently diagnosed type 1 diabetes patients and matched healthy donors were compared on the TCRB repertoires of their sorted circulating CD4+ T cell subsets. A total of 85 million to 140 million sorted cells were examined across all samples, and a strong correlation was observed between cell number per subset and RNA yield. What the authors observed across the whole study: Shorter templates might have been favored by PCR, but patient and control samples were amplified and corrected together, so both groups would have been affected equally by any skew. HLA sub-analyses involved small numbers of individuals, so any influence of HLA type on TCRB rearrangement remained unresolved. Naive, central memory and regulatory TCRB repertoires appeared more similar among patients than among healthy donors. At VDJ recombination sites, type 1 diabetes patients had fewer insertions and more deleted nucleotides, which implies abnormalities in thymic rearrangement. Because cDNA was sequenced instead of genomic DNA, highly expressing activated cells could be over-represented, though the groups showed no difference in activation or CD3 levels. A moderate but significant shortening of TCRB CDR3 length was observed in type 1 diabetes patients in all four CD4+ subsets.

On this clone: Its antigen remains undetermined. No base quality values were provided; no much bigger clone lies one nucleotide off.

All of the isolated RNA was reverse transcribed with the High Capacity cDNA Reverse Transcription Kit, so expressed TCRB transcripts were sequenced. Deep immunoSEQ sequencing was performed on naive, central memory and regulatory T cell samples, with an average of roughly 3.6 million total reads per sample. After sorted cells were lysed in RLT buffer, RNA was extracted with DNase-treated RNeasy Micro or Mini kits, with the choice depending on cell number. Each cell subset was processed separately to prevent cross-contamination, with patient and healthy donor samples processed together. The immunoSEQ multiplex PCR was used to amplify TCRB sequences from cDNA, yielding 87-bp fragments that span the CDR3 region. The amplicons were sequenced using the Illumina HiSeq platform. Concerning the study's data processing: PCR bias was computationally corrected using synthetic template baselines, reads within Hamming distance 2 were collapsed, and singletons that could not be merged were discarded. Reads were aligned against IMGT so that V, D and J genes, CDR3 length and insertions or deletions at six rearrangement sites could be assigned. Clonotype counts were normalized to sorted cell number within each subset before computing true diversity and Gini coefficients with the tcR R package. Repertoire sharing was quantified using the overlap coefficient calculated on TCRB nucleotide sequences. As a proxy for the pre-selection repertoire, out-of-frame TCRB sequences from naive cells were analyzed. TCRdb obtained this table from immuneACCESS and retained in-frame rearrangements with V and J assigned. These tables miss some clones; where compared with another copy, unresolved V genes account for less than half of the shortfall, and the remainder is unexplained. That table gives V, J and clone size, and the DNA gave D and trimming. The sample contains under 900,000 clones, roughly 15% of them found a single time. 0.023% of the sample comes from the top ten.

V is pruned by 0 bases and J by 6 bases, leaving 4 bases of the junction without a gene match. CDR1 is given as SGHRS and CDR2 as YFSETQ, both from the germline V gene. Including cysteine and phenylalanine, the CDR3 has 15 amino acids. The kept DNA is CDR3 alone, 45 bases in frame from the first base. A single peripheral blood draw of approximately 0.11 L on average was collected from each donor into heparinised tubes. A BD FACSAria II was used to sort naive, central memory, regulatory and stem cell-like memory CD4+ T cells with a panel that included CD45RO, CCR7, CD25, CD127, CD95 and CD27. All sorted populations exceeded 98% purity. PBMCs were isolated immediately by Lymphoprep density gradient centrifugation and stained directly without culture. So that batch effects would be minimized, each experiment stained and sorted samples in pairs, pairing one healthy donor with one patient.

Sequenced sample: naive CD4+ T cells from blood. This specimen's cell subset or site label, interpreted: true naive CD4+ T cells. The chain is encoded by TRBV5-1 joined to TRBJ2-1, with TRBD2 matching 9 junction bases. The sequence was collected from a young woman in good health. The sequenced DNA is TGCGCCAGCAGCTTGGTCCTAGCGGGAACCAATGAGCAGTTCTTC. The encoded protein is CASSLVLAGTNEQFF.